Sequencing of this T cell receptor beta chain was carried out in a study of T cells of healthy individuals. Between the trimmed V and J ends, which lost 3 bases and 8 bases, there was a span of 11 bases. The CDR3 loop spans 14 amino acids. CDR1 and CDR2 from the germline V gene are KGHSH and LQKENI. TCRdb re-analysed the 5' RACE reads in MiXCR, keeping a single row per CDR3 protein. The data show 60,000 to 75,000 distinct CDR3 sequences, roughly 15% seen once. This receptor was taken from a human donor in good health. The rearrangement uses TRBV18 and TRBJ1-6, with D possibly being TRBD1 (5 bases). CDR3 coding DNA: TGTGCCAGCTCACCCAGGGAACAAGATTCACCCCTCCACTTT. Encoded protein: CASSPREQDSPLHF.